This T cell receptor beta chain stems from a study of blood T cell repertoires in COVID-19. Original data processing: Nucleated cell counts were estimated from reference gene primer amplification. The assay was immunoSEQ multiplex PCR, and TCRdb's table has in-frame clones only and misses some. The DNA gave D and trimming, while V, J and clone size come from that table. Of some 80,000 clones detected, around 79% appear once; the ten largest clones hold less than 5.5%. The germline gives CDR1 MNHEY, CDR2 SVGAGI. Unmatched junction bases numbered 8, after V lost 5 bases and J lost 9 bases. The CDR3 extends over 15 amino acids.

This TCR was recovered from a woman older than 75 with active or convalescent COVID-19. The chain has TRBV6-5 and TRBJ2-1, with TRBD2 matching 12 bases. Sequences were obtained from peripheral blood. CDR3 loop: CASSILAGGQIEQFF. Here the CDR3 DNA reads TGTGCCAGCAGTATCCTAGCGGGAGGGCAGATTGAGCAGTTCTTC.